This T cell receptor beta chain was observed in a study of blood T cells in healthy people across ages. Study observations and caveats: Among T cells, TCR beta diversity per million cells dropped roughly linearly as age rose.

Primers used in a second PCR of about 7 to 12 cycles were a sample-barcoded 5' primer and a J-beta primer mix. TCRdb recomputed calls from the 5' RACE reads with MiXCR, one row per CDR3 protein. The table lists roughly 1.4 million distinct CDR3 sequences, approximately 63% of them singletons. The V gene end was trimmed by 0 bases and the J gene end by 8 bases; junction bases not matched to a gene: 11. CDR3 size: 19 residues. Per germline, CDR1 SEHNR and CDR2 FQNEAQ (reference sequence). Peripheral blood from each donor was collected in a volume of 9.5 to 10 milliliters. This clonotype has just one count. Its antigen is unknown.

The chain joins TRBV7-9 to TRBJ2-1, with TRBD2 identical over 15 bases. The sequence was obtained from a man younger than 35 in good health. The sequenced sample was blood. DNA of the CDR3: TGTGCCAGCAGCTTAGCGGGACCCGGGACTAGCGGGAGGTTTTATGAGCAGTTCTTC. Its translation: CASSLAGPGTSGRFYEQFF.